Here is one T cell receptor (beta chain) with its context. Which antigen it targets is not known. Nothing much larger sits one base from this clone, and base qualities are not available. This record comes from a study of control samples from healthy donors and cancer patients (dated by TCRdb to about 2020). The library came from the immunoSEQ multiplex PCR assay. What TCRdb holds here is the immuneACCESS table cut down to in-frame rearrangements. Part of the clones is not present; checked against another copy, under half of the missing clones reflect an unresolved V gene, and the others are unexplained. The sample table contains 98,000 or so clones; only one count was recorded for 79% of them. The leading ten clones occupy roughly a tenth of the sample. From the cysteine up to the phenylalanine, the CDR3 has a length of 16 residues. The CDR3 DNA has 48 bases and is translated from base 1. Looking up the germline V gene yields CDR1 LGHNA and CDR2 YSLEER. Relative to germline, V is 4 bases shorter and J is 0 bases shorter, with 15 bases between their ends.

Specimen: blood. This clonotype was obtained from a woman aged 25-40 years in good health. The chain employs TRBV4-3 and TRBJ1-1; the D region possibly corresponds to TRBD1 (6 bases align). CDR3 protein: CASSPRGGPVNTEAFF. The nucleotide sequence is TGCGCCAGCAGCCCGAGGGGGGGCCCGGTGAACACTGAAGCTTTCTTT.